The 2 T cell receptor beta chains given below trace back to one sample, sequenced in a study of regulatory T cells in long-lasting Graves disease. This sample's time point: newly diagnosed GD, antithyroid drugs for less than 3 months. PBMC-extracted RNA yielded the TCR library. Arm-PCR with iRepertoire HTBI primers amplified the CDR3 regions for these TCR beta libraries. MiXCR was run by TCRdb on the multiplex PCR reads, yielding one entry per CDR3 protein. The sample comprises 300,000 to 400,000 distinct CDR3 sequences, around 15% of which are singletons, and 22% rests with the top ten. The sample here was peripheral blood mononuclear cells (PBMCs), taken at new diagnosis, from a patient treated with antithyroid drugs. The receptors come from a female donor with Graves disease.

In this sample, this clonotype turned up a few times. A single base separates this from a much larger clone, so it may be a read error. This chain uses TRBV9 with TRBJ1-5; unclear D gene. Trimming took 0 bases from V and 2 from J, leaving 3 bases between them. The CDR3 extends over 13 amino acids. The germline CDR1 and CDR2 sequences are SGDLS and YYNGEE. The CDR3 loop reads CASSVVGNQPQHF. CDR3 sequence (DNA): TGTGCCAGCAGCGTAGTTGGCAATCAGCCCCAGCATTTT. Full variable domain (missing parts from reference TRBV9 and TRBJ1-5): DSGVTQTPKHLITATGQRVTLRCSPRSGDLSVYWYQQSLDQGLQFLIQYYNGEERAKGNILERFSAQQFPDLHSELNLSSLELGDSALYFCASSVVGNQPQHFGDGTRLSIL.

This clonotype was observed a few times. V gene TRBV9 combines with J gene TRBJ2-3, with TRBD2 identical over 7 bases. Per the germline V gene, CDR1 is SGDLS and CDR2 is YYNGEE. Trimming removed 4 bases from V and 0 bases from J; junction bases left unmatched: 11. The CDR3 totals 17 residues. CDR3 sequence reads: CASSSGERAASTDTQYF. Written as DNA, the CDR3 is TGTGCCAGCAGCAGCGGGGAGCGGGCAGCTAGCACAGATACGCAGTATTTT.